This T cell receptor (beta chain) was obtained from a study of tumor-infiltrating lymphocytes in primary liver carcinoma. V was clipped by 7 bases and J by 0 bases, with 16 bases between them. The CDR3 is 15 residues long. The germline V gene has CDR1 MNHNS and CDR2 SASEGT. Priming with a constant-region primer yielded TCR beta cDNA from about 540 ng total RNA. Nested multiplex PCR, run for three rounds with slightly modified ARM-PCR, yielded TCR beta libraries. In the first two PCR rounds, TRBV1-TRBV30 forward primers were paired with a C-beta reverse primer, and each round lasted about 9 cycles. TCRdb recomputed calls from the multiplex PCR reads with MiXCR, one row per CDR3 protein. The top ten hold 8% to 9% of the sample, which has some 120,000 distinct CDR3 sequences, 64% seen once. Unsorted bulk tissue, about 17-33 mg of it, served as the source for co-extraction of RNA and DNA.

This chain links TRBV6-1 with TRBJ2-7; D not certain. The sequenced material came from liver tumor tissue from sampling region 3. Described subset: tumor region T3, left-lateral pole. This sequence originates from a woman aged 55-70 years with primary liver carcinoma and hepatitis B virus infection. This CDR3 reads CASTNERVYSYEQYF. The CDR3 DNA sequence: TGTGCCAGCACCAACGAGAGAGTTTACTCCTACGAGCAGTACTTC.